The next 21 T cell receptor beta chains were all read from a single sample in a study of blood T cells in healthy people across ages. The use of a sample-barcoded 5' primer and a J-beta primer mix characterized a second PCR of roughly 7 to 11 cycles. Via MiXCR, TCRdb re-called the 5' RACE reads, giving one row per CDR3 protein. The sample contains over 1.5 million distinct CDR3 sequences, roughly 52% of which appear only once. Input material: blood. These receptors came from a woman in her thirties or forties in good health.

V gene TRBV15 combines with J gene TRBJ2-1; D ambiguous. V lost 3 bases to trimming and J lost 10 bases, with 10 bases between them. The CDR3 runs 12 residues. Germline V gene sequence: CDR1 LNHNV, CDR2 YYDKDF (reference sequence). CDR3 sequence: CATSRPTSEQFF. The DNA of the CDR3 is TGTGCCACCAGCAGGCCGACATCGGAGCAGTTCTTC.

This chain links TRBV28 with TRBJ2-2; 9 bases are a match to TRBD1. Germline-derived CDR1 and CDR2 are MDHEN and SYDVKM. The CDR3 contains 15 residues. V lost 3 bases to trimming and J lost 8 bases; unmatched junction nucleotides: 7. The DNA for the CDR3 is TGTGCCAGCAGTTTTCGGGACAGGGTCACTGGGGAGCTGTTTTTT. Its translation is CASSFRDRVTGELFF.

Comments on this clonotype: One end of the junction varies from germline; a read error may be responsible. The rearrangement joins TRBV7-7 to TRBJ2-5; D tentatively fits TRBD1 or TRBD2 (5 bases each). The V gene's germline CDR1 is SSHAT and CDR2 FNYEAQ (reference sequence). The CDR3 is 15 amino acids. This CDR3 reads CASSAWDGPQETQYF. CDR3 in DNA: TGTGCTAGCAGCGCCTGGGACGGCCCTCAAGAGACCCAGTACTTC.

This clonotype has more than one count but fewer than ten. The V and J genes are TRBV4-3 and TRBJ2-7; a possible D gene is TRBD2 (6 bases). The CDR3 has 14 residues. The V end lost 7 bases, the J end lost 0 bases, and 13 bases lay between the germline ends. Germline CDR1 LGHNA, CDR2 YSLEER. The CDR3 sequence: CASKWGEVSYEQYF. The CDR3 nucleotides are TGCGCCAGCAAATGGGGGGAGGTCTCCTACGAGCAGTACTTC.

The chain couples TRBV29-1 to TRBJ2-2; either TRBD1 or TRBD2 may fit D (5 bases each). The CDR3 extends over 13 amino acids. The V end was cut by 8 bases, the J end by 4 bases, with 14 bases between. Germline CDR1 reads SQVTM; CDR2 reads ANQGSEA. This chain's CDR3 is CSTGLPPTGELFF. CDR3 in DNA: TGCAGCACAGGACTCCCTCCCACCGGGGAGCTGTTTTTT.

The chain has TRBV2 and TRBJ2-3; 9 bases line up with TRBD2. The CDR3 runs 19 residues. The V gene's germline CDR1 is SNHLY and CDR2 FYNNEI. After removal of 0 bases from V and 0 bases from J, the junction contained 10 bases not matched to a gene. CDR3 sequence: CASSEARAGGLSSTDTQYF. The CDR3 DNA sequence: TGTGCCAGCAGTGAAGCGCGAGCGGGGGGCCTATCTAGCACAGATACGCAGTATTTT.

The V and J genes are TRBV20-1 and TRBJ1-2; D ambiguous. Germline assignment: CDR1 DFQATT and CDR2 SNEGSKA (reference sequence). V gave up 2 bases and J gave up 8 bases, with 12 bases separating them. The CDR3 totals 12 residues. CDR3 sequence: CSARLGPEGYTF. The CDR3 DNA reads as TGCAGTGCTAGATTAGGTCCGGAAGGCTACACCTTC.

This chain links TRBV12-3 or TRBV12-4 with TRBJ1-2; 10 bases fit TRBD1. V gave up 3 bases and J gave up 1 base; unmatched junction bases: 8. This CDR3 has 17 residues. In DNA form, the CDR3 reads TGTGCCAGCAGTTTCGCGACAGGGGGCGGTAATAACTATGGCTACACCTTC. This encodes CASSFATGGGNNYGYTF.

V is TRBV7-9 and J is TRBJ2-1; weak D call: TRBD2 (6 bases). Germline assignment: CDR1 SEHNR and CDR2 FQNEAQ (reference sequence). This CDR3 has 12 amino acids. Trimming shortened V by 5 bases and J by 9 bases, and 11 bases separated the two germline ends. The CDR3 here is CASSPGSGEQFF. CDR3 in DNA: TGTGCCAGCAGCCCCGGTAGCGGTGAGCAGTTCTTC.

This clonotype has just one count. The genes are TRBV6-5 and TRBJ2-1; TRBD1 matches 11 bases. This CDR3 comprises 15 residues. Trimming at V came to 7 bases and at J to 9 bases, leaving 11 bases not matched to a gene. From germline, CDR1 is MNHEY and CDR2 SVGAGI. The CDR3 region has the DNA TGTGCCAGCAAACACACGGGACAGGGGGTAATTGAGCAGTTCTTC. It specifies CASKHTGQGVIEQFF.

This clonotype was found a few times. J is TRBJ2-1 and V is TRBV14, with 7 positions matching TRBD1. J was trimmed by 7 bases and V by 6 bases; bases with no gene match: 15. The CDR3 is 16 residues long. Germline V gene sequence: CDR1 SGHDN, CDR2 FVKESK. CDR3 loop: CASSPPGRVQGNEQFF. In DNA form, the CDR3 reads TGTGCCAGCAGTCCCCCAGGCCGCGTACAGGGGAATGAGCAGTTCTTC.

V gene TRBV4-1 combines with J gene TRBJ2-1, with D possibly TRBD2 on 6 matching bases. CDR1 MGHRA and CDR2 YSYEKL come from the germline V gene. The CDR3 has 15 residues. V dropped 1 base and J dropped 8 bases, with 15 bases sitting between them. Here the CDR3 DNA reads TGCGCCAGCAGCCAAGTTCCTTGGGGGGTACATGAGCAGTTCTTC. It codes for CASSQVPWGVHEQFF.

The chain carries TRBV24-1 and TRBJ2-3; D could derive from TRBD1 or TRBD2 (6 bases each). The CDR3 extends over 16 amino acids. The germline V gene has CDR1 KGHDR and CDR2 SFDVKD. V lost 0 bases to trimming and J lost 0 bases, with 9 bases between them. CDR3 nucleotides: TGTGCCACCAGTGATTTGCCGGGGGCTAGCACAGATACGCAGTATTTT. It codes for CATSDLPGASTDTQYF.

This chain links TRBV7-2 with TRBJ2-1; weak D call: TRBD2 (5 bases). The CDR3 extends over 12 amino acids. Germline CDR1 and CDR2: SGHTA and FQGNSA. Trimming took 2 bases from V and 11 from J, leaving 10 bases between them. CDR3 sequence reads: CASSLIRDKQFF. In DNA, the CDR3 is TGTGCCAGCAGCTTAATCCGGGATAAGCAGTTCTTC.

This clonotype was picked up a small number of times. Written as DNA, the CDR3 is TGCAGTGCTCCTATACAGGGGAGCACAGATACGCAGTATTTT. Residues: CSAPIQGSTDTQYF. This chain links TRBV20-1 with TRBJ2-3; TRBD1 matches at 7 bases. Germline V CDR1 and CDR2: DFQATT, SNEGSKA (reference sequence). The junction had 5 bases not matched to a gene; V was cut back by 5 bases and J by 0 bases. This CDR3 is built from 14 residues.

The J gene is TRBJ2-4, the V gene TRBV28, with D maybe TRBD2 (7 bases). TRBJ2-7 explains the end of the DNA better; the J call may be wrong. CDR1 is MDHEN and CDR2 is SYDVKM in the germline V gene. This CDR3 spans 14 amino acids. The CDR3 protein is CASTPRGAQLEQYF. The CDR3 nucleotides are TGTGCCAGCACCCCTCGGGGGGCGCAGCTCGAGCAGTACTTC.

This clonotype was detected only a few times. The chain has TRBV5-6 and TRBJ2-1; the match to TRBD2 covers 10 bases. The germline CDR1 and CDR2 sequences are SGHDT and YYEEEE. This CDR3 contains 18 residues. Trimming removed 6 bases from V and 4 bases from J; junction bases left unmatched: 16. The CDR3 nucleotides are TGTGCCAGCATCAATTACCCCGTAGCGGGGGGCTCTTACAATGAGCAGTTCTTC. Amino acid sequence: CASINYPVAGGSYNEQFF.

This clonotype was seen a handful of times. The CDR3 protein is CASSIGTGNLSYEQYF. In DNA, the CDR3 is TGTGCCAGTAGTATTGGGACAGGGAATCTCTCCTACGAGCAGTACTTC. The V call is TRBV19, the J call TRBJ2-7, with 9 bases lining up with TRBD1. The CDR3 has 16 residues. Germline CDR1 LNHDA, CDR2 SQIVND (reference sequence). V dropped 3 bases and J dropped 0; count of bases not matched to a gene: 6.

The V and J genes are TRBV28 and TRBJ1-1, with TRBD1 matching over 12 bases. J was trimmed by 3 bases and V by 2 bases; bases with no gene match: 4. This CDR3 spans 16 amino acids. Germline V gene sequence: CDR1 MDHEN, CDR2 SYDVKM. The DNA of the CDR3 is TGTGCCAGCAGTTTAAGGGACAGGGGGCGGGACACTGAAGCTTTCTTT. This encodes CASSLRDRGRDTEAFF.

The chain carries TRBV7-8 and TRBJ2-7, with 11 bases that match TRBD1. J lost 6 bases, V lost 1 base, and 5 bases had no gene match. The CDR3 consists of 15 residues. The V gene's germline CDR1 is SGHVS and CDR2 FQNEAQ. CDR3 amino acids: CASSLGWTGGSEQYF. CDR3 in DNA: TGTGCCAGCAGCTTAGGATGGACAGGGGGCTCCGAGCAGTACTTC.

J is TRBJ1-2 and V is TRBV20-1; D uncertain. The germline V gene encodes CDR1 DFQATT and CDR2 SNEGSKA (reference sequence). The CDR3 has 13 residues. V was pared by 2 bases and J by 8 bases, with 15 bases between. The CDR3 nucleotides read TGCAGTGCTAGACCTCTTGCGGCAGGAGGCTACACCTTC. This gives the protein CSARPLAAGGYTF.